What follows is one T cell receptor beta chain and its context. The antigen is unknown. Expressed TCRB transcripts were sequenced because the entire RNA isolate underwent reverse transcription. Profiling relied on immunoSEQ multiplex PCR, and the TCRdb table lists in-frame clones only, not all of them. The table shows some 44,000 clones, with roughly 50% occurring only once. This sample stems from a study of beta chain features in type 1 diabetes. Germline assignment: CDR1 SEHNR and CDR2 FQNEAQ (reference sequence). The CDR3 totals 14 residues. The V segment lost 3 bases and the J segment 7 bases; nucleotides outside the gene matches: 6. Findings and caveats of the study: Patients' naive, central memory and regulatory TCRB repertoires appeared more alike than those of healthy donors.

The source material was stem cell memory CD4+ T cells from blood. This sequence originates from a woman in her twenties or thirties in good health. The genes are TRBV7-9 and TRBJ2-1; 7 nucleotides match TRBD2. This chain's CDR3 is CASSLAGANNEQFF. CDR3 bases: TGTGCCAGCAGCTTGGCGGGAGCGAATAATGAGCAGTTCTTC. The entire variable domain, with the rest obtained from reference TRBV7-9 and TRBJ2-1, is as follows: DTGVSQNPRHKITKRGQNVTFRCDPISEHNRLYWYRQTLGQGPEFLTYFQNEAQLEKSRLLSDRFSAERPKGSFSTLEIQRTEQGDSAMYLCASSLAGANNEQFFGPGTRLTVL.